This TCR beta chain was captured by sequencing in a study of T cells of healthy individuals. Germline loops: CDR1 MNHNS, CDR2 SASEGT. The ends were cut back, 5 bases at V and 5 bases at J, with 13 bases in the middle. The CDR3 is made up of 15 amino acids. This clonotype has ten or more counts. TCRdb reprocessed the 5' RACE reads with MiXCR, giving one entry per CDR3 protein. Here the sample spans 95,000 to 100,000 distinct CDR3 sequences, about 16% being singletons. This clonotype was sampled from a human donor in good health. The chain has TRBV6-1 and TRBJ1-6, with D possibly matching TRBD1 (5 bases). This CDR3 is CASSSKTADNSPLHF. The CDR3 nucleotides read TGTGCCAGCAGTTCTAAGACAGCTGATAATTCACCCCTCCACTTT.